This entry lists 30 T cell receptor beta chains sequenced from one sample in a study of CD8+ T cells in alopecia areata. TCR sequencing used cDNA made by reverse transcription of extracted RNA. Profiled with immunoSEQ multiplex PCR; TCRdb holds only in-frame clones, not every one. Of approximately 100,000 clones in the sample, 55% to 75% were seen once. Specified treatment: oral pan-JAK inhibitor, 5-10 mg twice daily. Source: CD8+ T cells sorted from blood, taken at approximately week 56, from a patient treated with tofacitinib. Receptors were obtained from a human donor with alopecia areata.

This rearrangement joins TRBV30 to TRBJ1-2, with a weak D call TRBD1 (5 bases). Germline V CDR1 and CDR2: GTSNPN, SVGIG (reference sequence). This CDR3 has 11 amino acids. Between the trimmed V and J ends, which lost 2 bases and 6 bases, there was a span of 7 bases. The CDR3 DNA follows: TGTGCCTGGAGTTCGGGGGATGGCTACACCTTC. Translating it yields CAWSSGDGYTF.

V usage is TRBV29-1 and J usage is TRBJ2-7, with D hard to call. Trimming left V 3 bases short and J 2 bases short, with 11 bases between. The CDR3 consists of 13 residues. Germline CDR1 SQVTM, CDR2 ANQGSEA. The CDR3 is CSVEMEEPYEQYF. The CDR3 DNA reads TGCAGCGTTGAGATGGAAGAGCCCTACGAGCAGTACTTC.

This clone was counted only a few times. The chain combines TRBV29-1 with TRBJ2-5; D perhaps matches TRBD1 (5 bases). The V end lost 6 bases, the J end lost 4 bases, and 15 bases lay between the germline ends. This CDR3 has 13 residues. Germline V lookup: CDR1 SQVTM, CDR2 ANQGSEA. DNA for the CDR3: TGCAGCGTACCAGATAGGGGCGGAGAGACCCAGTACTTC. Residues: CSVPDRGGETQYF.

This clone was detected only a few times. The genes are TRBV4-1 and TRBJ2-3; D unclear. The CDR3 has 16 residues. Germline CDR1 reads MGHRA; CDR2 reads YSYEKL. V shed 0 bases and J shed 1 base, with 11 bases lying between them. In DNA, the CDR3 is TGCGCCAGCAGCCAAGATCCGCCACCCGGCACAGATACGCAGTATTTT. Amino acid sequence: CASSQDPPPGTDTQYF.

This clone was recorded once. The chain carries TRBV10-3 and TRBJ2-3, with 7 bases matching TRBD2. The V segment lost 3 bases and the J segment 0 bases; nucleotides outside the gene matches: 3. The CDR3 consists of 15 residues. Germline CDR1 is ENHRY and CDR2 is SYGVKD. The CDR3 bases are TGTGCCATCAGTGACGGCGGGGGAAGCACAGATACGCAGTATTTT. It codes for CAISDGGGSTDTQYF.

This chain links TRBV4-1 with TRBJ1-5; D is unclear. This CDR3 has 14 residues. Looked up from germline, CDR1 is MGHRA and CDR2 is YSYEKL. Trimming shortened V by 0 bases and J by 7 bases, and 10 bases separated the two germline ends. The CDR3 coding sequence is TGCGCCAGCAGCCAAGAAGGGAGTGGCCAGCCCCAGCATTTT. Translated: CASSQEGSGQPQHF.

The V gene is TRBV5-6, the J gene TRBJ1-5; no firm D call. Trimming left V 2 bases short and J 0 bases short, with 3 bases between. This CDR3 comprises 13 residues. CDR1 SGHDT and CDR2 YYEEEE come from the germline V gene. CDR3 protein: CASSFHSNQPQHF. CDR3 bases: TGTGCCAGCAGCTTTCATAGCAATCAGCCCCAGCATTTT.

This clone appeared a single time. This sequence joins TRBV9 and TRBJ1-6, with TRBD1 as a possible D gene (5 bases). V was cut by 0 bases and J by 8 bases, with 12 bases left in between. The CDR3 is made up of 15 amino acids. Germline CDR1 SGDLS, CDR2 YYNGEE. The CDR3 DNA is TGTGCCAGCAGCGTAGCGCAGGGTGGCCATTCACCCCTCCACTTT. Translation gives CASSVAQGGHSPLHF.

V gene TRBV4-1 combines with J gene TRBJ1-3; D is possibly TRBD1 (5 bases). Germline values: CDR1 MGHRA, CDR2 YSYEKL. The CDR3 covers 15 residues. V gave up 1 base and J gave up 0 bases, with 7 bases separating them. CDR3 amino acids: CASSQGQNSGNTIYF. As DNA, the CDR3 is TGCGCCAGCAGCCAAGGACAGAACTCTGGAAACACCATATATTTT.

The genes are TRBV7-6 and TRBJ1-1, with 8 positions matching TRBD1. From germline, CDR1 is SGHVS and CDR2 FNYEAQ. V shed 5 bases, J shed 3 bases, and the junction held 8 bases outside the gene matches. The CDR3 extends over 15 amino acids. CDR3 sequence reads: CASSPGQGGHTEAFF. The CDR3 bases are TGTGCCAGCAGCCCCGGACAGGGAGGTCACACTGAAGCTTTCTTT.

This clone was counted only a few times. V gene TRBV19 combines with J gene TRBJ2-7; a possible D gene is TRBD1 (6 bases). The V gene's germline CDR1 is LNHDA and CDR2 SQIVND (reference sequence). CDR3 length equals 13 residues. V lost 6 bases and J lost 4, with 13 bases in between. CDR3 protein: CASREQGNYEQYF. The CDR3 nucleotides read TGTGCCAGTAGAGAACAGGGAAATTACGAGCAGTACTTC.

CDR3 sequence: CASRLRADHSYEQYF. Written as DNA, the CDR3 is TGTGCCAGCAGGTTACGGGCAGACCACTCCTACGAGCAGTACTTC. The chain recombines TRBV27 with TRBJ2-7; D remains unclear. The CDR3 sequence is 15 residues long. Trimming removed 6 bases at V and 0 bases at J, with 15 bases between. Germline CDR1 and CDR2: MNHEY and SMNVEV (reference sequence).

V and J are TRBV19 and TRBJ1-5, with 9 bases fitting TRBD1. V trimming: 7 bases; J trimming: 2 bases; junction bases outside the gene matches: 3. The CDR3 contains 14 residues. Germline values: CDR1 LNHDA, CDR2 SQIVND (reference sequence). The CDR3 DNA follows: TGTGCCAGTACGGACAGGGGAGGCAATCAGCCCCAGCATTTT. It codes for CASTDRGGNQPQHF.

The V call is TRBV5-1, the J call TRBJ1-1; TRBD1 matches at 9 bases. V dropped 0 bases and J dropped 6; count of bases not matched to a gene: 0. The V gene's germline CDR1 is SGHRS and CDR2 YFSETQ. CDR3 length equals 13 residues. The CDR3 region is CASSLGQGAEAFF. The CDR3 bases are TGCGCCAGCAGCTTGGGACAGGGGGCTGAAGCTTTCTTT.

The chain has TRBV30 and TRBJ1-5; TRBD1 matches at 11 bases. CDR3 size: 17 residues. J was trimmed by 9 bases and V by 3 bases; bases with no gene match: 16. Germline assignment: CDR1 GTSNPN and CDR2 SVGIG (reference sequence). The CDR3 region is CAWSPDLGQGAFWPQHF. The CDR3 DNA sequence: TGTGCCTGGAGCCCCGACCTCGGACAGGGGGCATTTTGGCCCCAGCATTTT.

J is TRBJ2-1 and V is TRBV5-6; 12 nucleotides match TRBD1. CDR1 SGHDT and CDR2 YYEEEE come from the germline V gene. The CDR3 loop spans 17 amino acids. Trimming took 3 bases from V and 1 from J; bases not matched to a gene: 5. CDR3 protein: CASSWDRGHFSYNEQFF. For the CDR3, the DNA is TGTGCCAGCAGCTGGGACAGGGGGCACTTTTCCTACAATGAGCAGTTCTTC.

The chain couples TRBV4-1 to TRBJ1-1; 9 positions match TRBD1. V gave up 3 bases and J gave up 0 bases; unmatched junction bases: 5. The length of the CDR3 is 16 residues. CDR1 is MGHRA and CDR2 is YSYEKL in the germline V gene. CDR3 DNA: TGCGCCAGCAGCCACTTCGGACAGGGGATGAACACTGAAGCTTTCTTT. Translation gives CASSHFGQGMNTEAFF.

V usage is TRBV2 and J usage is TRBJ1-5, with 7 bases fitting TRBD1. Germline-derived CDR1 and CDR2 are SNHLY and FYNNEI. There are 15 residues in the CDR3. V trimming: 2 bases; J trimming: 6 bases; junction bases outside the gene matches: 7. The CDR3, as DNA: TGTGCCAGCAGTGAATTGGGACAGCGAGGTCAGCCCCAGCATTTT. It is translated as CASSELGQRGQPQHF. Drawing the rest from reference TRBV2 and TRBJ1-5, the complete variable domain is EPEVTQTPSHQVTQMGQEVILRCVPISNHLYFYWYRQILGQKVEFLVSFYNNEISEKSEIFDDQFSVERPDGSNFTLKIRSTKLEDSAMYFCASSELGQRGQPQHFGDGTRLSIL.

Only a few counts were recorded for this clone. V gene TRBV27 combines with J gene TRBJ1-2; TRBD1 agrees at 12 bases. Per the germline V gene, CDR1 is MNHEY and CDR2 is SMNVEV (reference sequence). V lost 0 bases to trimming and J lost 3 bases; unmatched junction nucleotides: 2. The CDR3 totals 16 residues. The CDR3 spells CASSLSGTGGYYGYTF. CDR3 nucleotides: TGTGCCAGCAGTTTATCGGGGACAGGGGGCTACTATGGCTACACCTTC.

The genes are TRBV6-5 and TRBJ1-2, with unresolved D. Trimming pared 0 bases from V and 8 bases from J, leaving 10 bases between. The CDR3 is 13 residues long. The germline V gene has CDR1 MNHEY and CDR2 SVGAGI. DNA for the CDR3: TGTGCCAGCAGTTACTCGGGCAGTGTGGGCTACACCTTC. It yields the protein CASSYSGSVGYTF.

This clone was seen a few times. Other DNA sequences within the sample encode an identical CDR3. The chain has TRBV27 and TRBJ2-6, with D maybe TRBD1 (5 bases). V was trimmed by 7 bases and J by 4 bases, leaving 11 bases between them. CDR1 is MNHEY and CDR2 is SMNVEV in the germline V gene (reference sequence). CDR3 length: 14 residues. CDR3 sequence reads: CASKGLAGANVLTF. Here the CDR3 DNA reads TGTGCCAGCAAGGGGTTGGCAGGGGCCAACGTCCTGACTTTC.

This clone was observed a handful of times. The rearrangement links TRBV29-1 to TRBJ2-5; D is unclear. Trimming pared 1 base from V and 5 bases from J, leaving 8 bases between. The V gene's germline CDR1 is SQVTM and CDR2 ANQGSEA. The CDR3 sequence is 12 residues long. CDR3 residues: CSVEGLRETQYF. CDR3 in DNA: TGCAGCGTTGAAGGGCTCAGGGAGACCCAGTACTTC.

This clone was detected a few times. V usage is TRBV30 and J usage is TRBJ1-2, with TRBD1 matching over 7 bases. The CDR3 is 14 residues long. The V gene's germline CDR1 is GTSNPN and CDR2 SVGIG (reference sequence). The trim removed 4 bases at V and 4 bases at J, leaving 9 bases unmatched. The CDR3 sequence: CAWTQGVWGYGYTF. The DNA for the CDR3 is TGTGCCTGGACCCAGGGGGTGTGGGGCTATGGCTACACCTTC.

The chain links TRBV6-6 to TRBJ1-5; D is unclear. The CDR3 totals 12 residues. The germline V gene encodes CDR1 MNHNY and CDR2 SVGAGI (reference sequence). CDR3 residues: CALGDSNQPQHF. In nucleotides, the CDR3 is TGTGCGCTTGGGGATAGCAATCAGCCCCAGCATTTT.

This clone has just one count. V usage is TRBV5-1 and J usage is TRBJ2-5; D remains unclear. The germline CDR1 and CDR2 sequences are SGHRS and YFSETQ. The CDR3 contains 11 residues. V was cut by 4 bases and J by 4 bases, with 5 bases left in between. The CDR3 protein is CASSPGETQYF. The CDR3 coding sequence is TGCGCCAGCAGCCCCGGAGAGACCCAGTACTTC.

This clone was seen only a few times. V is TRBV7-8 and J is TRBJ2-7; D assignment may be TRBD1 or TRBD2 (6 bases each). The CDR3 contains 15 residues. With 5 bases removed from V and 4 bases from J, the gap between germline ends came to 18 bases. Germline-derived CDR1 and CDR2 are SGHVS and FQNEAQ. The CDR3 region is CASSATGGAGYEQYF. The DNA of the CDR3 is TGTGCCAGCAGCGCTACCGGGGGCGCAGGTTACGAGCAGTACTTC. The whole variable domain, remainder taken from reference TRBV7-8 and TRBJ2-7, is GAGVSQSPRYKVAKRGQDVALRCDPISGHVSLFWYQQALGQGPEFLTYFQNEAQLDKSGLPSDRFFAERPEGSVSTLKIQRTQQEDSAVYLCASSATGGAGYEQYFGPGTRLTVT.

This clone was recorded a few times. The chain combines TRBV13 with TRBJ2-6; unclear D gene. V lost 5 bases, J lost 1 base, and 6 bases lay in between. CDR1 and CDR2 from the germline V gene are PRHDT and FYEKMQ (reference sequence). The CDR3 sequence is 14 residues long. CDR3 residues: CASSQASGANVLTF. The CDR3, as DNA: TGTGCCAGCAGCCAAGCATCTGGGGCCAACGTCCTGACTTTC.

CDR3 loop: CASSSTTGATQETQYF. In DNA form, the CDR3 reads TGTGCCAGCAGTTCTACCACCGGGGCCACCCAAGAGACCCAGTACTTC. This chain links TRBV2 with TRBJ2-5; D tentatively fits TRBD1 or TRBD2 (5 bases each). The V gene's germline CDR1 is SNHLY and CDR2 FYNNEI. V lost 5 bases to trimming and J lost 1 base, with 17 bases between them. CDR3 length equals 16 residues.

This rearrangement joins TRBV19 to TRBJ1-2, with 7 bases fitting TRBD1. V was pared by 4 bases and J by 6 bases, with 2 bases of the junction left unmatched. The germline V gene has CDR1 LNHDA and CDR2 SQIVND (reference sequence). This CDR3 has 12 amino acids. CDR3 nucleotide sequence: TGTGCCAGTAGTACAGGGGGGGATGGCTACACCTTC. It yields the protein CASSTGGDGYTF.

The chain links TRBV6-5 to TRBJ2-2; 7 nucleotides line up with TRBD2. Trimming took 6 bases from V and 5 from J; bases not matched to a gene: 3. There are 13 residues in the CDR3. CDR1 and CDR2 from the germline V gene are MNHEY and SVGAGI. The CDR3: CASSREGTGELFF. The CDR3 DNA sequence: TGTGCCAGCAGCAGGGAGGGGACCGGGGAGCTGTTTTTT.